This T cell receptor beta chain was observed in a study of blood T cell repertoires in COVID-19. Study as a whole: From the United States, Italy and Spain came samples of acute and convalescent COVID-19. The analysed material was cDNA or gDNA that came from T cells, B-cell-depleted T cells, or PBMCs.

Methods used by the authors: Reference gene primer amplification gave estimated nucleated cell counts. The assay was immunoSEQ multiplex PCR, and TCRdb's table has in-frame clones only and misses some. The V and J calls and the clone size are those of that table, but D and trimming were determined from the DNA. The sample holds some 130,000 clones; about nine tenths are singletons and the top ten take about a tenth. The ends were cut back, 3 bases at V and 2 bases at J, with 17 bases in the middle. This CDR3 comprises 16 residues. Germline loops: CDR1 WNHNN, CDR2 SYGVQD (reference sequence). The TCR comes from a man aged 50 to 59 with acute or convalescent COVID-19. The chain has TRBV10-1 and TRBJ2-7; D ambiguous. Sequencing was performed on peripheral blood. The CDR3 here is CASSDYSRDSAYEQYF. The CDR3, as DNA: TGCGCCAGCAGTGATTACAGCAGAGATTCAGCCTACGAGCAGTACTTC.